The T cell receptor (beta chain) under discussion was sequenced for a study of cytomegalovirus exposure and HLA in healthy donors. Researchers ran the PCR with 60 Vbeta and 13 Jbeta primers. The method was immunoSEQ multiplex PCR; TCRdb's version includes in-frame clones alone and lacks a portion of them. The sample shows 150,000 or so clones, 60% to 80% of them seen only once. In its sample, this clone was seen once. Sample: PBMCs. The TCR sequence derives from a male donor in good health and CMV-seronegative.

CDR3 DNA: TGTGCCAGCAGAGCAGGGGAAGGCAATCAGCCCCAGCATTTT. The encoded protein is CASRAGEGNQPQHF. The chain joins TRBV7-2 to TRBJ1-5, with TRBD1 as a possible D gene (6 bases). This CDR3 comprises 14 residues. The V gene's germline CDR1 is SGHTA and CDR2 FQGNSA. The V gene lost 6 bases and the J gene lost 2 bases, with 11 bases spanning the gap.